This T cell receptor (beta chain) was captured in a study of shared clonotypes between healthy human individuals. Profiled with immunoSEQ multiplex PCR; TCRdb holds only in-frame clones, not every one. The sample shows under 1,900,000 clones, 98% of them seen only once. The receptor comes from a man aged 30-40 years in good health. Sequenced material: naive CD4+ T cells sorted from blood. As for subset: CD45RA+ positively selected.

The CDR3 here is CASRLIKQGRFADTQYF. The CDR3 region has the DNA TGTGCCAGCCGACTTATTAAACAGGGGAGGTTTGCAGATACGCAGTATTTT. The chain carries TRBV19 and TRBJ2-3; D is possibly TRBD1 (7 bases). The CDR3 runs 17 residues. Germline CDR1 is LNHDA and CDR2 is SQIVND (reference sequence). Trimming took off 9 bases at V and 4 bases at J, with 26 bases between the two ends.